The 11 T cell receptor beta chains reported below all come from one sample, sequenced in a study of T cells after posttransplantation cyclophosphamide. Clones were read by immunoSEQ multiplex PCR, and TCRdb kept only the in-frame ones, dropping some. This sample carries roughly 40,000 clones and no singletons, and 3.5% to 5.5% goes to the top ten. Material for sequencing was PBMCs. All receptors derive from a woman aged 45-65 years in good health and a related stem cell transplant donor.

There are many counts of this clone. The J gene is TRBJ1-4, the V gene TRBV5-5, with TRBD1 as a possible D gene (5 bases). Trimming stripped 4 bases from V and 0 bases from J, with 16 bases between. The CDR3 loop spans 17 amino acids. Germline V lookup: CDR1 SGHKS, CDR2 YYEKEE (reference sequence). In DNA, the CDR3 is TGTGCCAGCAGCCTTCTGCTGCCGGGGGCAACTAATGAAAAACTGTTTTTT. It is translated as CASSLLLPGATNEKLFF. The full variable domain, in which reference TRBV5-5 and TRBJ1-4 provide the parts outside the CDR3, is DAGVTQSPTHLIKTRGQQVTLRCSPISGHKSVSWYQQVLGQGPQFIFQYYEKEERGRGNFPDRFSARQFPNYSSELNVNALLLGDSALYLCASSLLLPGATNEKLFFGSGTQLSVL.

This clone was observed at least ten times. The rearrangement uses TRBV7-2 and TRBJ2-3; D unresolved. The CDR3 has 13 residues. V gave up 4 bases and J gave up 7 bases, with 12 bases separating them. From germline, CDR1 is SGHTA and CDR2 FQGNSA. CDR3 sequence reads: CASSSKLANTQYF. CDR3 sequence (DNA): TGTGCCAGCAGCTCTAAACTCGCGAATACGCAGTATTTT.

This clone was picked up many times. The rearrangement joins TRBV19 to TRBJ2-4, with a tentative D call TRBD2 (7 bases). The CDR3 loop spans 15 amino acids. V was pared by 5 bases and J by 5 bases, with 16 bases between. Germline V lookup: CDR1 LNHDA, CDR2 SQIVND (reference sequence). The CDR3 DNA reads as TGTGCCAGTAGTTCACTCGGGGGGCCTGAAAACATTCAGTACTTC. It encodes CASSSLGGPENIQYF.

The sample holds many counts of this clone. The chain has TRBV18 and TRBJ2-7, with D possibly being TRBD1 (6 bases). Germline V CDR1 and CDR2: KGHSH, LQKENI. The CDR3 has 13 amino acids. Trimming took off 4 bases at V and 3 bases at J, with 10 bases between the two ends. CDR3 DNA: TGTGCCAGCTCACTAGGACAGAACTACGAGCAGTACTTC. This codes for CASSLGQNYEQYF.

This clone was counted many times. This chain uses TRBV6-5 with TRBJ2-7; 8 bases line up with TRBD1. The CDR3 spans 13 residues. Trimming cost V 10 bases and J 1 base; bases outside gene matches: 6. The germline gives CDR1 MNHEY, CDR2 SVGAGI. The CDR3: CATRTGYSYEQYF. The CDR3, as DNA: TGTGCCACCCGGACAGGGTATTCCTACGAGCAGTACTTC.

The sample holds many counts of this clone. This chain uses TRBV2 with TRBJ2-7; D is unclear. Deletions cut 6 bases from V and 6 bases from J, with 15 bases between. The germline V gene encodes CDR1 SNHLY and CDR2 FYNNEI. The CDR3 consists of 13 residues. DNA of the CDR3: TGTGCCAGCAGCCCCTGGGCGCCCGGCGAGCAGTACTTC. This codes for CASSPWAPGEQYF.

This clone appeared many times. CDR3 bases: TGTGCCAGCAGTTATAATGCAGGCTTGAACACTGAAGCTTTCTTT. Amino acid sequence: CASSYNAGLNTEAFF. This chain joins TRBV27 and TRBJ1-1, with D hard to call. Germline CDR1 reads MNHEY; CDR2 reads SMNVEV (reference sequence). This CDR3 spans 15 amino acids. Trimming stripped 4 bases from V and 0 bases from J, with 12 bases between.

This clone was picked up a small number of times. DNA for the CDR3: TGTGCCACTTCCCGGGACAGGGCCAAAAGTTGGATCACTGAAGCTTTCTTT. It yields the protein CATSRDRAKSWITEAFF. The V and J genes are TRBV28 and TRBJ1-1; 9 bases are a match to TRBD1. CDR3 size: 17 residues. Germline V gene sequence: CDR1 MDHEN, CDR2 SYDVKM. The trim removed 10 bases at V and 4 bases at J, leaving 19 bases unmatched.

This clone has at least ten counts. The genes are TRBV27 and TRBJ1-5; TRBD1 matches 7 bases. Germline CDR1 MNHEY, CDR2 SMNVEV (reference sequence). The CDR3 length is 17 residues. After removal of 10 bases from V and 0 bases from J, the junction contained 15 bases not matched to a gene. CDR3 in DNA: TGTGCCACCAGACCAGATGGACAGGTAATTAGCAATCAGCCCCAGCATTTT. It encodes CATRPDGQVISNQPQHF.

This clone has only a few counts. The genes are TRBV11-3 and TRBJ2-2; D call uncertain. Germline V gene sequence: CDR1 SGHNT, CDR2 YENEEA. Trimming pared 3 bases from V and 4 bases from J, leaving 15 bases between. The CDR3 is 16 residues long. CDR3 DNA: TGTGCCAGCAGCTTCCTCGCGTCAGCGAGCACCGGGGAGCTGTTTTTT. This sequence encodes CASSFLASASTGELFF.

In this sample, this clone turned up a few times. The chain couples TRBV6-1 to TRBJ2-3, with D uncertain. The germline V and J ends were trimmed by 6 bases and 2 bases, with 6 bases remaining between them. The length of the CDR3 is 12 residues. Per germline, CDR1 MNHNS and CDR2 SASEGT. The CDR3: CASRLDTDTQYF. The CDR3 region has the DNA TGTGCCAGCAGGTTAGACACAGATACGCAGTATTTT.